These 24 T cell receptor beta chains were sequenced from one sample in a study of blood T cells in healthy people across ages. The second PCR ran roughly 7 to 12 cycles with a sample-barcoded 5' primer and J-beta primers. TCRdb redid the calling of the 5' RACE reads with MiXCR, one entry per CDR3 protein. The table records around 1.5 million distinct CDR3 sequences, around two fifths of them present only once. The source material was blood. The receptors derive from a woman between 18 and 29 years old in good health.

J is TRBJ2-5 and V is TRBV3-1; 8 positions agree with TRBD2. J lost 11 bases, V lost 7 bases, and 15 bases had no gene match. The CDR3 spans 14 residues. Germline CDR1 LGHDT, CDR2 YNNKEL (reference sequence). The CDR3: CASTKEGLVNEQYF. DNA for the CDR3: TGTGCCAGCACTAAAGAGGGACTAGTCAATGAGCAGTACTTC.

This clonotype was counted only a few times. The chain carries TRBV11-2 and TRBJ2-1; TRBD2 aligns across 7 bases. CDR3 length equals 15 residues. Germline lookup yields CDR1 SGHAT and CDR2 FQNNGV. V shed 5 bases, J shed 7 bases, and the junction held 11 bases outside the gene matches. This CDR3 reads CASSALRGSVNEQFF. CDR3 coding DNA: TGTGCCAGCAGCGCCCTACGCGGGAGCGTTAATGAGCAGTTCTTC.

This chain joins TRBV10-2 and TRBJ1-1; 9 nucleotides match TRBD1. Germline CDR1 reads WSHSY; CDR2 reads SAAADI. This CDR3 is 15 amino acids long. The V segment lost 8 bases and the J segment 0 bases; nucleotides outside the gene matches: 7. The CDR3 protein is CASSRTGAVNTEAFF. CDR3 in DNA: TGCGCCAGCTCCCGGACAGGGGCCGTGAACACTGAAGCTTTCTTT.

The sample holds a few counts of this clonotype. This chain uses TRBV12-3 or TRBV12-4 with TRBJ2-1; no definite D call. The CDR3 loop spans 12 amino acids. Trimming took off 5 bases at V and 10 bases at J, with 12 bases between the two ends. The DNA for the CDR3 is TGTGCCAGCAGTCCCTCACTCCAGGAGCAGTTCTTC. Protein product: CASSPSLQEQFF.

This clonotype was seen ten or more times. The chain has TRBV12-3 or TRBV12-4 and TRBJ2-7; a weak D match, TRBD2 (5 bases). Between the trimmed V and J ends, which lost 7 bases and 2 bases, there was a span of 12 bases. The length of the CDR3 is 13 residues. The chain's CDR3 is CASMEENPYEQYF. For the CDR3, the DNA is TGTGCCAGCATGGAGGAGAACCCCTACGAGCAGTACTTC.

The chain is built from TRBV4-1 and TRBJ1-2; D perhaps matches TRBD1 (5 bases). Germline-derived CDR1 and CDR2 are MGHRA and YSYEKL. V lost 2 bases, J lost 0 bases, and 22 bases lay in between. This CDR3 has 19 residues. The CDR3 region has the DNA TGCGCCAGCAGCCAACCCGGGACGGCCCTCACAAGCACTAACTATGGCTACACCTTC. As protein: CASSQPGTALTSTNYGYTF.

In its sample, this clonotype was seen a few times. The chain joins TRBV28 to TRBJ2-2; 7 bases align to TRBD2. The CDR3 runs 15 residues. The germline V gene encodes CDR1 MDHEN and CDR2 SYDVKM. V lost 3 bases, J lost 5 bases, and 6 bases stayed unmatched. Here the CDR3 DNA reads TGTGCCAGCAGTTTGGGAGGGGCTGGGACCGGGGAGCTGTTTTTT. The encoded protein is CASSLGGAGTGELFF.

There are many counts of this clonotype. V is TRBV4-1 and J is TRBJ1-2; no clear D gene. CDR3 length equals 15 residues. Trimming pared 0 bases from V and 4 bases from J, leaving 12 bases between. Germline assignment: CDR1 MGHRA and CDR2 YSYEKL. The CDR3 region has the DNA TGCGCCAGCAGCCAAGATAGGTCAGGATTCTATGGCTACACCTTC. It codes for CASSQDRSGFYGYTF.

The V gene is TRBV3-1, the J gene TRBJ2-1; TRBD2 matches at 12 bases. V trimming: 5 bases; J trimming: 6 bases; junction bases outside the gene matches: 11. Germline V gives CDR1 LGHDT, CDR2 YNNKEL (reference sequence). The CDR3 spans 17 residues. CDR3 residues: CASSARTSGVVSNEQFF. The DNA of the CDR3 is TGTGCCAGCAGCGCGCGGACTAGCGGGGTGGTGAGCAATGAGCAGTTCTTC.

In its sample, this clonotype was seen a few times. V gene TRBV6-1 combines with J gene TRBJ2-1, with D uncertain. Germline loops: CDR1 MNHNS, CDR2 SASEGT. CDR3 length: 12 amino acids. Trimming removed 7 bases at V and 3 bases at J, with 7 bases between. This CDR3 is CASNLLYNEQFF. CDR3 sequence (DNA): TGTGCCAGCAATCTCCTCTACAATGAGCAGTTCTTC.

CDR3 in DNA: TGTGCCAGCAGCTTAATCGACATTCAGTACTTC. Protein: CASSLIDIQYF. The chain is built from TRBV7-9 and TRBJ2-4; unclear D gene. CDR3 size: 11 residues. Germline assignment: CDR1 SEHNR and CDR2 FQNEAQ (reference sequence). V lost 2 bases and J 8 bases, leaving 4 bases between the germline ends.

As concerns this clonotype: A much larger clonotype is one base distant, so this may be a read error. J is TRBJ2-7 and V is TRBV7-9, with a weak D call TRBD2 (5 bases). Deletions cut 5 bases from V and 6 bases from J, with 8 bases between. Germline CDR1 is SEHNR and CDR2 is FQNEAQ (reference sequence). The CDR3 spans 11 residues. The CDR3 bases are TGTGCCAGCAGCCCGGAGGTCGAGCAGTACTTC. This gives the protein CASSPEVEQYF.

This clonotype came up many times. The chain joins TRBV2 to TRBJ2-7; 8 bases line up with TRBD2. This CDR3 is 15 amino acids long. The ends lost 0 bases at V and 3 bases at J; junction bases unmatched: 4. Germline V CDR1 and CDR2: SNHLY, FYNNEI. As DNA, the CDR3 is TGTGCCAGCAGTGAAGCGTGGCTAGCGGGCTACGAGCAGTACTTC. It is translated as CASSEAWLAGYEQYF.

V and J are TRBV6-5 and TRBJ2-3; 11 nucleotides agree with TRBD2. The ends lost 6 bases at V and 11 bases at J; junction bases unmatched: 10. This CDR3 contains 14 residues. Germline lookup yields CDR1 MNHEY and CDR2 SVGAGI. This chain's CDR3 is CASRQLAGEYLQYF. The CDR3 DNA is TGTGCCAGCAGGCAACTAGCGGGAGAATACTTGCAGTATTTT.

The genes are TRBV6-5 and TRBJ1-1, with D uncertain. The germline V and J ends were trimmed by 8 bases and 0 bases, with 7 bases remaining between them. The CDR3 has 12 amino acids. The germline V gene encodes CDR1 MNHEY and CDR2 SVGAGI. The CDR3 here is CASGIMNTEAFF. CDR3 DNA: TGTGCCAGCGGCATCATGAACACTGAAGCTTTCTTT.

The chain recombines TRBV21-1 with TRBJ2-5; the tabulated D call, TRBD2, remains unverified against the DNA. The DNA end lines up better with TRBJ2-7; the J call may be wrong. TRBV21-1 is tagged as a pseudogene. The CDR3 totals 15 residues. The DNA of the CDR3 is TGTGCCAGCAGCATCCGGACTAGCCCCTCCTACGAGCAGTACTTC. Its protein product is CASSIRTSPSYEQYF.

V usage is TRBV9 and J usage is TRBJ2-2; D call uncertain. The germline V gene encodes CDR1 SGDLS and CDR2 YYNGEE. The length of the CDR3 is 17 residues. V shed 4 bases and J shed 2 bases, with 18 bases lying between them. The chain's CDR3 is CASSPKGQVYNTGELFF. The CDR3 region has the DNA TGTGCCAGCAGCCCTAAAGGGCAGGTATATAACACCGGGGAGCTGTTTTTT.

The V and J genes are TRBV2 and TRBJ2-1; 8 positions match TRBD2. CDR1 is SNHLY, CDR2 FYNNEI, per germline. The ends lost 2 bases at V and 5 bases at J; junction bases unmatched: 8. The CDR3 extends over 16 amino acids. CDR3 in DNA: TGTGCCAGCAGTGAATCCCAAGCGGGGGTCAACAATGAGCAGTTCTTC. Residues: CASSESQAGVNNEQFF.

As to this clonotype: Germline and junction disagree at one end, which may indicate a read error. The CDR3 coding sequence is TGTGCCGGCAGCGGCGCTGCCCGGACAGACGAGCAGTTCTTC. Translating gives CAGSGAARTDEQFF. The V call is TRBV9, the J call TRBJ2-1; D is possibly TRBD1 (6 bases). Germline V lookup: CDR1 SGDLS, CDR2 YYNGEE. The CDR3 totals 14 residues.

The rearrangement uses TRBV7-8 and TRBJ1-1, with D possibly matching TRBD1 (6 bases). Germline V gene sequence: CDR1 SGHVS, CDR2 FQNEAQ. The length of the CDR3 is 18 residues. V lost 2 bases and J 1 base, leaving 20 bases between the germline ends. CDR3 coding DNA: TGTGCCAGCAGCTTACGCCAGGGGCCCGGACGCTCGAACACTGAAGCTTTCTTT. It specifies CASSLRQGPGRSNTEAFF.

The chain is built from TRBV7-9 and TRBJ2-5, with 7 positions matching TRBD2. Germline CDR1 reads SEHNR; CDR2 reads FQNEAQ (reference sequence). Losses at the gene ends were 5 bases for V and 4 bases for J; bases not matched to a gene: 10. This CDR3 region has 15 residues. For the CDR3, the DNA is TGTGCCAGCAGCGGCGGACTAGTCTTTGGAGAGACCCAGTACTTC. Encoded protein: CASSGGLVFGETQYF.

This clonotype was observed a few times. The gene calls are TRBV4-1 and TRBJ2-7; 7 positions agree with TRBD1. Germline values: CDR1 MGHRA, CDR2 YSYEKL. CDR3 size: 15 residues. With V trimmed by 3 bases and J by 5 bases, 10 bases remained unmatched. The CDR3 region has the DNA TGCGCCAGCAGCCAGTCTTCTCCAGGGGGAGACGAGCAGTACTTC. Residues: CASSQSSPGGDEQYF.

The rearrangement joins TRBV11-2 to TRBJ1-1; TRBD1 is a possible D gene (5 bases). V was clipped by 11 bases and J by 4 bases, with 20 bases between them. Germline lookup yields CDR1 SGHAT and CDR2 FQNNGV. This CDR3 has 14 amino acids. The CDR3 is CASRAGAGSTEAFF. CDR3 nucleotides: TGTGCCTCCAGGGCGGGAGCAGGGAGCACTGAAGCTTTCTTT.

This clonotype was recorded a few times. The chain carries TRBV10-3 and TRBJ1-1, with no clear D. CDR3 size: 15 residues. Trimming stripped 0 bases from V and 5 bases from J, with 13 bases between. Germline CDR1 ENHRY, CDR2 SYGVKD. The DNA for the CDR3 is TGTGCCATCAGTGAGTCGGCCAACTTGGGTACTGAAGCTTTCTTT. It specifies CAISESANLGTEAFF.